This T cell receptor (beta chain) was retrieved from a study of metastatic and nonmetastatic thyroid tumors. Overall study: The authors compared repertoires across blood and tumor or nodule tissue from malignant and benign thyroid patients. Study-wide results and caveats: The study reportedly found significantly higher TCR beta diversity in malignant thyroid tumors than benign nodules, in blood and tumor.

Prior to thyroid surgery, none of the patients had received any treatment. Many counts were recorded for this clone. What it binds is unknown. As handled by the study authors: Clinicopathological groups differed in CDR3, with these differences serving to build a distant-metastasis classifier for papillary thyroid cancer. MiXCR reprocessed the PCR reads for TCRdb. Clone size and V and J calls follow TCRdb, not the original study. Of 85,000 to 100,000 clones listed, about 13% are singletons. This TCR came from a female donor with papillary thyroid cancer or a benign thyroid nodule (not recorded which). Some clones in this sample may be carry-over from other donors' samples. Input material: blood.

The CDR3 spells CAWGDLAGAVYEQYF. CDR3 in DNA: TGTGCCTGGGGGGATTTAGCGGGAGCCGTCTACGAGCAGTACTTC. This rearrangement joins TRBV30 to TRBJ2-7; TRBD2 agrees at 9 bases. CDR1 and CDR2 (germline): GTSNPN, SVGIG (reference sequence). The V and J ends lost 5 bases and 3 bases, in that order; junction bases with no gene match: 11. The CDR3 length is 15 residues.